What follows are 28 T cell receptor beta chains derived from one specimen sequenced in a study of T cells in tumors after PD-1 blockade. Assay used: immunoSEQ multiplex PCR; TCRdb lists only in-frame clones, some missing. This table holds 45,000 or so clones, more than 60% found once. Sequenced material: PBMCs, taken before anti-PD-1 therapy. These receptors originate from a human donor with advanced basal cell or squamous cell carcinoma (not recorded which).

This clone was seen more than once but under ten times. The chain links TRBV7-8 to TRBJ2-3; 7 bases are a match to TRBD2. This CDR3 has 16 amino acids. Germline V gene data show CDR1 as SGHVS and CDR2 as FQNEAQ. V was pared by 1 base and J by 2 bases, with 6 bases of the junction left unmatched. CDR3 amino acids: CASSLDGGGITDTQYF. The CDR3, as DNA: TGTGCCAGCAGCTTAGATGGCGGGGGAATCACAGATACGCAGTATTTT.

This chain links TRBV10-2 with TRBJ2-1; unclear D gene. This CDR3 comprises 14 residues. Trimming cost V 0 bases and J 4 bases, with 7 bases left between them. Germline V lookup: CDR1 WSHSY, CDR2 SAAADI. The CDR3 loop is CASSESSIYNEQFF. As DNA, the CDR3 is TGCGCCAGCAGTGAGTCGTCGATATACAATGAGCAGTTCTTC.

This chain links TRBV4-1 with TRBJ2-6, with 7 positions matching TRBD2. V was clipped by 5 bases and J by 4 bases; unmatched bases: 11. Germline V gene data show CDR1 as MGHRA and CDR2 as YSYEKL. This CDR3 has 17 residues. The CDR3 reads CASSLSGGLEGANVLTF. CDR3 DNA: TGCGCCAGCAGCTTATCGGGAGGCCTAGAGGGGGCCAACGTCCTGACTTTC.

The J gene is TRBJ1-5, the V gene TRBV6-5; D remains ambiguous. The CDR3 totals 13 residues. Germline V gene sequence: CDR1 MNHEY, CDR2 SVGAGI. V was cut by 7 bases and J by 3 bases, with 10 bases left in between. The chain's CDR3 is CASMRESNQPQHF. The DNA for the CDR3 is TGTGCCAGCATGAGGGAGTCCAATCAGCCCCAGCATTTT.

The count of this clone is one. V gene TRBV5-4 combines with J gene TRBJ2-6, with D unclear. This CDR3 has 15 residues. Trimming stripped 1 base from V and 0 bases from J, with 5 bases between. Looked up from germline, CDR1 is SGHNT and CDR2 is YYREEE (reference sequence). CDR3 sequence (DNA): TGTGCCAGCAGCTTGATGCTCTCTGGGGCCAACGTCCTGACTTTC. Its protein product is CASSLMLSGANVLTF.

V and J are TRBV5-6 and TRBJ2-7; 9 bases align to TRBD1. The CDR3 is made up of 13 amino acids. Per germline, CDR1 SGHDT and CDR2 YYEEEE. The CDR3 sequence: CASGQGDSYEQYF. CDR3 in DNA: TGTGCTTCGGGACAGGGTGACTCCTACGAGCAGTACTTC.

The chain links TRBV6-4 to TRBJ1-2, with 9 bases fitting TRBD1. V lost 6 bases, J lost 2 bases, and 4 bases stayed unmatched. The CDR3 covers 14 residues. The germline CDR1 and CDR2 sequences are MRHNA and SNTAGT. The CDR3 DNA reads TGTGCCAGCAGCCCCGGGACAGGGAACTATGGCTACACCTTC. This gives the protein CASSPGTGNYGYTF.

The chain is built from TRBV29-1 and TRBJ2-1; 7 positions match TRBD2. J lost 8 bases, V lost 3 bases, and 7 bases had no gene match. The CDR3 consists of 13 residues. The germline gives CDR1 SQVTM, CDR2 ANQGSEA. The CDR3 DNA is TGCAGCGTTGACGGCGGGAGCATCGATGAGCAGTTCTTC. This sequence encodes CSVDGGSIDEQFF.

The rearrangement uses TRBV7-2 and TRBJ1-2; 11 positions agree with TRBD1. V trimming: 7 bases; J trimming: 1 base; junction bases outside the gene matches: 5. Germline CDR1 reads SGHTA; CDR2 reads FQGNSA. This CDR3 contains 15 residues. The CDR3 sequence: CASTGTGGGNYGYTF. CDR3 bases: TGTGCCAGCACTGGGACAGGGGGTGGTAACTATGGCTACACCTTC.

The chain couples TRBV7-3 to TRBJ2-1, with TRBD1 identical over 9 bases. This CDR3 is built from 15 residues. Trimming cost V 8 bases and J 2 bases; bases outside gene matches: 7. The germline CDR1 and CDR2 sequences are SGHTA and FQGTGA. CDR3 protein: CASGQDRGAYNEQFF. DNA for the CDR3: TGTGCCAGCGGACAAGACAGGGGGGCCTACAATGAGCAGTTCTTC.

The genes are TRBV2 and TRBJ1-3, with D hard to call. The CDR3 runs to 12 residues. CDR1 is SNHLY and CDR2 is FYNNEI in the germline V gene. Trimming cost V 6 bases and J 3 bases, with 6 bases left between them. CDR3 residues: CASSADGNTIYF. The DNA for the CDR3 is TGTGCCAGCAGCGCCGATGGAAACACCATATATTTT.

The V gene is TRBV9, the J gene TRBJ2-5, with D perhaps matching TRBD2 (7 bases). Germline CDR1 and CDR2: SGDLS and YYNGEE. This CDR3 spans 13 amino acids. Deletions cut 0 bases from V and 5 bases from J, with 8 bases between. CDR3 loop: CASSVGGGETQYF. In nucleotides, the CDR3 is TGTGCCAGCAGCGTAGGGGGGGGCGAGACCCAGTACTTC.

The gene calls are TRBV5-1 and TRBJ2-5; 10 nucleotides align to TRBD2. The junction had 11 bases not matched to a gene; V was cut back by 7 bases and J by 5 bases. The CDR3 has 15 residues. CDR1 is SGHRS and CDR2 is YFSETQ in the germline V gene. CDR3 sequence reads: CASGGSGGAAETQYF. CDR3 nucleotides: TGCGCCAGCGGAGGCAGCGGGGGGGCCGCTGAGACCCAGTACTTC. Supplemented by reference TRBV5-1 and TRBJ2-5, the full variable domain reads KAGVTQTPRYLIKTRGQQVTLSCSPISGHRSVSWYQQTPGQGLQFLFEYFSETQRNKGNFPGRFSGRQFSNSRSEMNVSTLELGDSALYLCASGGSGGAAETQYFGPGTRLLVL.

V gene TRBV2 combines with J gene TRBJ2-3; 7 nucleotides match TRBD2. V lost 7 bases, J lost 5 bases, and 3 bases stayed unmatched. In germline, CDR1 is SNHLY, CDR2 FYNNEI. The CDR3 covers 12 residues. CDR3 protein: CASTASGDTQYF. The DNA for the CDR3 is TGTGCCAGCACGGCTAGCGGAGATACGCAGTATTTT.

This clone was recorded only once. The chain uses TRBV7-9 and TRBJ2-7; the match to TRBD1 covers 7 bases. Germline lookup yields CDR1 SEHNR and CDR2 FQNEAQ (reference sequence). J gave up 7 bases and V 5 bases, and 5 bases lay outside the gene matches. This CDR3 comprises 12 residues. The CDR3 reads CASSEGAREQYF. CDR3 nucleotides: TGTGCCAGCAGCGAGGGGGCAAGGGAGCAGTACTTC.

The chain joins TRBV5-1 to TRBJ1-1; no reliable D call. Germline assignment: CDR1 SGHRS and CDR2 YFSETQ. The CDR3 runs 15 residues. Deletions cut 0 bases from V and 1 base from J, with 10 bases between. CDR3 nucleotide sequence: TGCGCCAGCAGCTTGGATCTCAGAGGGAACACTGAAGCTTTCTTT. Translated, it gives CASSLDLRGNTEAFF.

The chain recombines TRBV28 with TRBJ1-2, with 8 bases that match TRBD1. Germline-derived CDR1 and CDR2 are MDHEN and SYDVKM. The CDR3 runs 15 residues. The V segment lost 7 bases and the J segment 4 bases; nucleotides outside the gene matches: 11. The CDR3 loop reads CASTPPSGGGYGYTF. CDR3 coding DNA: TGTGCCAGCACCCCGCCCTCAGGGGGCGGCTATGGCTACACCTTC.

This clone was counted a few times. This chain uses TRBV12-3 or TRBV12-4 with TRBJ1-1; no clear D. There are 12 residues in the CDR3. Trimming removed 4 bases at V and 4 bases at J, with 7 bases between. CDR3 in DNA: TGTGCCAGCAGTTCCGAAACCACTGAAGCTTTCTTT. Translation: CASSSETTEAFF.

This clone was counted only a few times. CDR3 coding DNA: TGTGCCAGCAGCCCGGGATTGGGACAGGGTAACACTGAAGCTTTCTTT. This sequence encodes CASSPGLGQGNTEAFF. This rearrangement joins TRBV5-5 to TRBJ1-1, with 9 bases that match TRBD1. With 4 bases clipped from V and 2 bases from J, the junction kept 9 bases outside the gene matches. This CDR3 region has 16 residues. Germline CDR1 SGHKS, CDR2 YYEKEE (reference sequence).

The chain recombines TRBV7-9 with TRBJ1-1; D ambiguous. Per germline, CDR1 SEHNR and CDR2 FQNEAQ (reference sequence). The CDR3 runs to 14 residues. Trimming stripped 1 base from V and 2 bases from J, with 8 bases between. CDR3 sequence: CASSLGDFNTEAFF. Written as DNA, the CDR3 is TGTGCCAGCAGCTTAGGAGACTTCAACACTGAAGCTTTCTTT.

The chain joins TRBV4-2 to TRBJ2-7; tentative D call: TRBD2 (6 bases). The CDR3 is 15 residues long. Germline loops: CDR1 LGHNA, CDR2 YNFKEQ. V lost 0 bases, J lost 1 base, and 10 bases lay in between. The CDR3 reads CASSQDSSASYEQYF. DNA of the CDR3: TGTGCCAGCAGCCAAGATTCTAGCGCGTCCTACGAGCAGTACTTC.

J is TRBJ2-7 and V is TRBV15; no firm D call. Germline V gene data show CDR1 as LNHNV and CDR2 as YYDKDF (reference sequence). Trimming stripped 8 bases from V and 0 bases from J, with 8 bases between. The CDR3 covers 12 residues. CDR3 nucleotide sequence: TGTGCCACCGGTGACTCCTCCTACGAGCAGTACTTC. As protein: CATGDSSYEQYF. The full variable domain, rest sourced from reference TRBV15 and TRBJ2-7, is DAMVIQNPRYQVTQFGKPVTLSCSQTLNHNVMYWYQQKSSQAPKLLFHYYDKDFNNEADTPDNFQSRRPNTSFCFLDIRSPGLGDTAMYLCATGDSSYEQYFGPGTRLTVT.

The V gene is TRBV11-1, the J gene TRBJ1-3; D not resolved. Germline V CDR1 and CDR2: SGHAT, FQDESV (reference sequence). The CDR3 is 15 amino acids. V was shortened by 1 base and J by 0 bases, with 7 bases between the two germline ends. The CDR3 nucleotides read TGTGCCAGCAGCTTAGGACCGAGCTCTGGAAACACCATATATTTT. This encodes CASSLGPSSGNTIYF. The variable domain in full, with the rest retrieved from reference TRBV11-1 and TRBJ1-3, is EAEVAQSPRYKITEKSQAVAFWCDPISGHATLYWYRQILGQGPELLVQFQDESVVDDSQLPKDRFSAERLKGVDSTLKIQPAELGDSAMYLCASSLGPSSGNTIYFGEGSWLTVV.

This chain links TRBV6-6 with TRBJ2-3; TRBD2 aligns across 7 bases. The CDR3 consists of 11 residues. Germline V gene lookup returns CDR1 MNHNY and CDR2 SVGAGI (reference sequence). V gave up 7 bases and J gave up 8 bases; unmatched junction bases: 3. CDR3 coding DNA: TGTGCCAGCAACTCGGGAGGTACGCAGTATTTT. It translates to CASNSGGTQYF.

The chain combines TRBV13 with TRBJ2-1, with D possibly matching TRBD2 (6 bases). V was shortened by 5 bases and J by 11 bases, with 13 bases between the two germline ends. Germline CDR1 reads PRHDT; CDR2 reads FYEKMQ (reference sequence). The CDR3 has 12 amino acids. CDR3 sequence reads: CASSQLAAQQFF. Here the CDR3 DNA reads TGTGCCAGCAGCCAACTAGCCGCTCAGCAGTTCTTC.

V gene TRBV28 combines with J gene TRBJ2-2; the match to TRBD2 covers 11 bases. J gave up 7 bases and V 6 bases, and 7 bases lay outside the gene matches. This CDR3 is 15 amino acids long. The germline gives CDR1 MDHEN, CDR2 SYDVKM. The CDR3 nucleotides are TGTGCCAGCAGGACTAGCGGGATCGCCCACGGGGAGCTGTTTTTT. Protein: CASRTSGIAHGELFF.

The CDR3 nucleotides are TGTGCCAGCGGGGGCTGGGGATTGAACACTGAAGCTTTCTTT. Residues: CASGGWGLNTEAFF. The rearrangement links TRBV19 to TRBJ1-1, with D perhaps matching TRBD1 (6 bases). Between the trimmed V and J ends, which lost 9 bases and 0 bases, there was a span of 14 bases. Germline V CDR1 and CDR2: LNHDA, SQIVND (reference sequence). The CDR3 extends over 14 amino acids. The whole variable domain, filled in from reference TRBV19 and TRBJ1-1, reads DGGITQSPKYLFRKEGQNVTLSCEQNLNHDAMYWYRQDPGQGLRLIYYSQIVNDFQKGDIAEGYSVSREKKESFPLTVTSAQKNPTAFYLCASGGWGLNTEAFFGQGTRLTVV.

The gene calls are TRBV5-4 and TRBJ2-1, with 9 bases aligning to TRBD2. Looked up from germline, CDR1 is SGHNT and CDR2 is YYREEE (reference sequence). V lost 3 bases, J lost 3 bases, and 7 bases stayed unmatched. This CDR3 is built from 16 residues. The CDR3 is CASSSNSGSRYNEQFF. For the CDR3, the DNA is TGTGCCAGCAGCTCAAATAGCGGGAGCCGCTACAATGAGCAGTTCTTC.